One and the same sample provided the 20 T cell receptor beta chains below, sequenced in a study of glioma-infiltrating T cells. Amplification of TCR alpha and beta CDR3 regions from RNA used iRepertoire nested multiplex PCR. TCRdb called the multiplex PCR reads again in MiXCR, with one record for every CDR3 protein. The sample holds about 380,000 distinct CDR3 sequences, 41% seen once. The source material was glioma tissue, nonneoplastic brain tissue, or PBMCs (not recorded which). The receptors were sampled from a human donor with low-grade glioma or glioblastoma, undergoing nonglioma brain surgery, or in good health (not recorded which).

In regard to this clonotype: A clone one base away is much larger, so this may be a read error. The chain carries TRBV20-1 and TRBJ2-1; 9 bases are a match to TRBD2. Germline trimming cut 5 bases from V and 5 bases from J; bases unmatched to any gene: 10. CDR3 length: 15 amino acids. CDR1 is DFQATT and CDR2 is SNEGSKA in the germline V gene (reference sequence). The CDR3 bases are TGCAGTGCTGTTCTAGCGGGACCTCCCCACAATGAGCAGTTCTTC. It translates to CSAVLAGPPHNEQFF.

This rearrangement joins TRBV20-1 to TRBJ2-1; 9 nucleotides match TRBD2. The CDR3 loop spans 15 amino acids. Germline values: CDR1 DFQATT, CDR2 SNEGSKA (reference sequence). J gave up 2 bases and V 6 bases, and 8 bases lay outside the gene matches. CDR3 coding DNA: TGCAGTGCGGCCGGCGGGAGGGCAGCCTACAATGAGCAGTTCTTC. Protein: CSAAGGRAAYNEQFF.

This clonotype was detected ten times or more. This chain joins TRBV28 and TRBJ2-5; D call uncertain. This CDR3 is built from 10 residues. V was shortened by 6 bases and J by 4 bases, with 3 bases between the two germline ends. Germline V CDR1 and CDR2: MDHEN, SYDVKM. CDR3 sequence (DNA): TGTGCCAGCAGGAGAGAGACCCAGTACTTC. Translating gives CASRRETQYF.

V and J are TRBV20-1 and TRBJ1-1; 9 bases match TRBD1. The ends lost 5 bases at V and 4 bases at J; junction bases unmatched: 5. Germline V CDR1 and CDR2: DFQATT, SNEGSKA (reference sequence). This CDR3 is 13 amino acids long. The CDR3 nucleotides are TGCAGTGCTCGGACAGGGGTCGGCACTGAAGCTTTCTTT. As protein: CSARTGVGTEAFF.

The chain uses TRBV10-3 and TRBJ2-3, with 7 nucleotides matching TRBD1. The J segment lost 6 bases and the V segment lost 3 bases, leaving 3 bases of the junction unmatched. The germline V gene encodes CDR1 ENHRY and CDR2 SYGVKD. The CDR3 extends over 13 amino acids. This chain's CDR3 is CAISDGTVDTQYF. The DNA of the CDR3 is TGTGCCATCAGTGATGGGACAGTGGATACGCAGTATTTT.

This clonotype was seen more than once but under ten times. One end of the junction does not line up with germline, which may come from a read error. The CDR3 DNA follows: TGTGCTAGCAGCCCCCAGGTCGGCCCCGGGGAGCTGTTTTTT. Translation gives CASSPQVGPGELFF. The chain employs TRBV7-7 and TRBJ2-2; D ambiguous. The CDR3 is made up of 14 amino acids. Germline V gene sequence: CDR1 SSHAT, CDR2 FNYEAQ (reference sequence).

The chain recombines TRBV12-5 with TRBJ2-5; possible D gene TRBD1, 6 bases. Trimming removed 2 bases at V and 5 bases at J, with 15 bases between. Germline-derived CDR1 and CDR2 are LGHNT and FRNRAP. This CDR3 is 15 amino acids long. The CDR3 is CASGLLGGGEETQYF. The CDR3 DNA is TGTGCTAGTGGTTTGCTAGGGGGTGGGGAGGAGACCCAGTACTTC. The full variable domain, rest sourced from reference TRBV12-5 and TRBJ2-5, is DARVTQTPRHKVTEMGQEVTMRCQPILGHNTVFWYRQTMMQGLELLAYFRNRAPLDDSGMPKDRFSAEMPDATLATLKIQPSEPRDSAVYFCASGLLGGGEETQYFGPGTRLLVL.

This clonotype was seen a handful of times. The rearrangement uses TRBV7-9 and TRBJ2-7; 8 bases are a match to TRBD2. This CDR3 is built from 14 residues. Unmatched junction bases numbered 8, after V lost 4 bases and J lost 6 bases. The germline V gene encodes CDR1 SEHNR and CDR2 FQNEAQ (reference sequence). The CDR3 DNA sequence: TGTGCCAGCAGCTCAGGGACTAGGTTAACCGAGCAGTACTTC. Translated: CASSSGTRLTEQYF.

The chain is built from TRBV4-3 and TRBJ1-4; D might be TRBD1 (5 bases). The CDR3 covers 14 residues. Germline CDR1 LGHNA, CDR2 YSLEER. V gave up 1 base and J gave up 5 bases, with 8 bases separating them. CDR3 DNA: TGCGCCAGCAGCCAAGGTTGGGGGAATGAAAAACTGTTTTTT. Translation gives CASSQGWGNEKLFF.

This clonotype came up many times. This rearrangement joins TRBV27 to TRBJ2-5; D call uncertain. V was trimmed by 7 bases and J by 6 bases, leaving 6 bases between them. The CDR3 spans 10 residues. The germline CDR1 and CDR2 sequences are MNHEY and SMNVEV (reference sequence). Here the CDR3 reads CASNPKTQYF. In DNA form, the CDR3 reads TGTGCCAGCAACCCAAAGACCCAGTACTTC.

This clonotype appeared a single time. A read error may explain this, as a much larger clone is one base away. The CDR3, as DNA: TGCGCCAGCAGCCAGGTATTTGGAGCGCAGTATAATGAGCAGTTCTTC. Amino acids: CASSQVFGAQYNEQFF. The V call is TRBV4-1, the J call TRBJ2-1; D not certain. Germline-derived CDR1 and CDR2 are MGHRA and YSYEKL. Trimming took off 3 bases at V and 7 bases at J, with 19 bases between the two ends. The CDR3 totals 16 residues.

V usage is TRBV20-1 and J usage is TRBJ2-5; no definite D call. V was pared by 0 bases and J by 4 bases, with 18 bases between. This CDR3 has 16 residues. Germline V gene sequence: CDR1 DFQATT, CDR2 SNEGSKA (reference sequence). The CDR3 nucleotides are TGCAGTGCTAGAGATCCGGGTCTGGCAGGCGGAGAGACCCAGTACTTC. Protein: CSARDPGLAGGETQYF.

A note on this clonotype: A much larger clone sits a single nucleotide away, making a read error possible. The chain combines TRBV7-9 with TRBJ2-3; 8 nucleotides line up with TRBD2. The CDR3 runs to 14 residues. CDR1 is SEHNR, CDR2 FQNEAQ, per germline (reference sequence). CDR3 nucleotides: TGTGCCAACAGCTTCAGCCTAGCGGGAGATACGCAGTATTTT. Protein sequence: CANSFSLAGDTQYF.

The V gene is TRBV10-3, the J gene TRBJ2-5; maybe TRBD2 (6 bases). CDR1 ENHRY and CDR2 SYGVKD come from the germline V gene. This CDR3 region has 14 residues. V was cut by 5 bases and J by 7 bases, with 17 bases left in between. The CDR3: CAISRDLRGGTQYF. The CDR3 coding sequence is TGTGCCATCAGTAGGGACTTGCGGGGTGGGACCCAGTACTTC.

The chain is built from TRBV7-2 and TRBJ2-2; D perhaps matches TRBD2 (5 bases). CDR1 is SGHTA, CDR2 FQGNSA, per germline. This CDR3 contains 16 residues. The V gene lost 5 bases and the J gene lost 9 bases, with 22 bases spanning the gap. The CDR3 region is CASSPRPSGAPRELFF. In DNA form, the CDR3 reads TGTGCCAGCAGCCCCCGTCCGAGCGGTGCCCCTAGGGAGCTGTTTTTT.

The chain joins TRBV6-2 or TRBV6-3 to TRBJ2-3; 8 positions match TRBD1. The germline CDR1 and CDR2 sequences are MNHEY and SVGEGT. V was pared by 6 bases and J by 2 bases, with 10 bases of the junction left unmatched. The CDR3 is 16 residues long. The CDR3 sequence is CASSSTRTGFTDTQYF. The CDR3, as DNA: TGTGCCAGCAGCTCGACGAGGACAGGGTTCACAGATACGCAGTATTTT.

The rearrangement uses TRBV7-2 and TRBJ2-1; 13 bases align to TRBD2. Germline CDR1 SGHTA, CDR2 FQGNSA. The CDR3 length is 19 residues. Trimming took 1 base from V and 6 from J; bases not matched to a gene: 12. The CDR3, as DNA: TGTGCCAGCAGCTTAGAAGCTGGACTAGCGGGAGTCATAGTCAATGAGCAGTTCTTC. Encoded protein: CASSLEAGLAGVIVNEQFF. Filled out from reference TRBV7-2 and TRBJ2-1, the complete variable domain reads GAGVSQSPSNKVTEKGKDVELRCDPISGHTALYWYRQSLGQGLEFLIYFQGNSAPDKSGLPSDRFSAERTGGSVSTLTIQRTQQEDSAVYLCASSLEAGLAGVIVNEQFFGPGTRLTVL.

This chain joins TRBV7-2 and TRBJ2-1, with TRBD2 matching 12 bases. The V gene's germline CDR1 is SGHTA and CDR2 FQGNSA. Trimming cost V 4 bases and J 9 bases; bases outside gene matches: 4. The CDR3 spans 14 residues. The CDR3 DNA follows: TGTGCCAGCAGCTACCTAGCGGGAGGGCTTGAGCAGTTCTTC. Amino acids: CASSYLAGGLEQFF.

This clonotype was recorded a few times. The chain links TRBV5-1 to TRBJ2-1; 8 nucleotides match TRBD1. From germline, CDR1 is SGHRS and CDR2 YFSETQ. With V trimmed by 6 bases and J by 10 bases, 6 bases remained unmatched. The CDR3 contains 12 residues. The CDR3 region has the DNA TGCGCCAGCAACCAGGGACAGGACGAGCAGTTCTTC. Its translation is CASNQGQDEQFF.

This clonotype was seen once. This may come from a read error, since a much larger clone is one base off. The genes are TRBV28 and TRBJ2-3; maybe TRBD2 (5 bases). The CDR3 loop spans 16 amino acids. V shed 3 bases and J shed 1 base, with 14 bases lying between them. In germline, CDR1 is MDHEN, CDR2 SYDVKM. CDR3 loop: CASSFIREKRTDTQYF. CDR3 nucleotides: TGTGCCAGCAGTTTCATAAGGGAGAAGCGCACAGATACGCAGTATTTT.